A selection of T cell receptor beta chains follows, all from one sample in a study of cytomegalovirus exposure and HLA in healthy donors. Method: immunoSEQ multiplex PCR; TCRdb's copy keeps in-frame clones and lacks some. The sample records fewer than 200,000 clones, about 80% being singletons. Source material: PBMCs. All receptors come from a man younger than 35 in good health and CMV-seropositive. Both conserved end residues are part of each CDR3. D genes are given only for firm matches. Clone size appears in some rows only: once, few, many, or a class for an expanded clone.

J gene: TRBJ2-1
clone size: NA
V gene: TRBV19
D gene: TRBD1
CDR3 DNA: TGTGCCAGTAGTATAGCTCAGGGGGCTGGTGAGCAGTTCTTC
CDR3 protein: CASSIAQGAGEQFF

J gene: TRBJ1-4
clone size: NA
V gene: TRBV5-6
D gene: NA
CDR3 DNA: TGTGCCAGCACAGCCCTGGGGAGAATCGTGGACGAAAAACTGTTTTTT
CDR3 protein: CASTALGRIVDEKLFF

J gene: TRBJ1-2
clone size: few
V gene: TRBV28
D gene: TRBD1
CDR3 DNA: TGTGCCAGCAGACCGGGACAGGTCTATGGCTACACCTTC
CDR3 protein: CASRPGQVYGYTF

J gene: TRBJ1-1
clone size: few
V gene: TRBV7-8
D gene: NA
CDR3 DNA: TGTGCCAGCAGCCCGGGGGGGGGAGGTGAAGCTTTCTTT
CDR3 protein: CASSPGGGGEAFF

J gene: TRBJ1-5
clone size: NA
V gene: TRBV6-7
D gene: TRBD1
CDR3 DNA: TGTGCCAGCAGTTACCACTCGCGGACTGGACAGGTTAGCAATCAGCCCCAGCATTTT
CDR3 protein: CASSYHSRTGQVSNQPQHF

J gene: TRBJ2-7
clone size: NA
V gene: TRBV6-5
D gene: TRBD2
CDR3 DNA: TGTGCCAGCAGTTACTCGGTGGTAGCGGGGTACGAGCAGTACTTC
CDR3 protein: CASSYSVVAGYEQYF

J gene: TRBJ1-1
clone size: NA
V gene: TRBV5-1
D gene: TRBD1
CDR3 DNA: TGCGCCAGCAGCTGGGGACAGGGACGGACTGAAGCTTTCTTT
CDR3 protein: CASSWGQGRTEAFF

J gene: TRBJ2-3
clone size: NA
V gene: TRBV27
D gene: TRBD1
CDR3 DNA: TGTGCCAGCAGTGCGAGGGACAGAGCCACAGATACGCAGTATTTT
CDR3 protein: CASSARDRATDTQYF

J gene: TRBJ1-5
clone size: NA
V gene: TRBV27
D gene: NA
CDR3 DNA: NA
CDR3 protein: CASSSGQGVRGQPQHF

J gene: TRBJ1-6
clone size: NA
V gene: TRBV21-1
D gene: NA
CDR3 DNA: TGTGCCAGCAGCAAAGGGACGAGGGAGTCACCCCTCCACTTT
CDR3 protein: CASSKGTRESPLHF

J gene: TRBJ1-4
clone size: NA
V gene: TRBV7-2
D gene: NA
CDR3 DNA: TGTGCCAGCAGCTTAGACCCGGGGAGAAATGAAAAACTGTTTTTT
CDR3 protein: CASSLDPGRNEKLFF

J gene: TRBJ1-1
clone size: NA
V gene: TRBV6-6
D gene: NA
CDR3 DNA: TGTGCCAGCAGTTACTCATTGACAGGCACTGAAGCTTTCTTT
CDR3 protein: CASSYSLTGTEAFF

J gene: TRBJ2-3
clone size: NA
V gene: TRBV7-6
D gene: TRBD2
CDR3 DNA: TGTGCCAGCAGTTCCATCCGCGGGGGGGCCTTTAGAGATACGCAGTATTTT
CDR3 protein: CASSSIRGGAFRDTQYF

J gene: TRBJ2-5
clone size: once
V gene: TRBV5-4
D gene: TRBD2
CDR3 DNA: TGTGCCAGCAGCACGGGACTAGCGGGAGGGCCGGTTGAGACCCAGTACTTC
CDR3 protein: CASSTGLAGGPVETQYF

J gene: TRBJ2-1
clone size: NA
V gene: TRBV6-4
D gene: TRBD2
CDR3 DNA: TGTGCCAGCAGTGAAGCCGGGACTAGCCGGGAGCAGTTCTTC
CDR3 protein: CASSEAGTSREQFF

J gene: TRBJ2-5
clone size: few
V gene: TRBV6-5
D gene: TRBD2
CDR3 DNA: TGTGCCAGCAGGTTTGGGCGGGGGGTCGGAGAGACCCAGTACTTC
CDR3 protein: CASRFGRGVGETQYF

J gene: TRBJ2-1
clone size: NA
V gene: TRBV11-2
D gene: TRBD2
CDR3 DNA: TGTGCCAGCAGCCCCGGACTAGCGAATGAGCAGTTCTTC
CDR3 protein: CASSPGLANEQFF

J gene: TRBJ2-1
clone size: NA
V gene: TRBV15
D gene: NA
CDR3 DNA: TGTGCCACCAGCAGATCCCTAACCCCCCGCCGAGCTAGTAATGAGCAGTTCTTC
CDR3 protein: CATSRSLTPRRASNEQFF

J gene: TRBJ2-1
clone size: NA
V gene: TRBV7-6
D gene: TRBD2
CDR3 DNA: TGTGCCAGCAGCCTAGGGACTAGCGGGGCTGATGAGCAGTTCTTC
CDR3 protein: CASSLGTSGADEQFF

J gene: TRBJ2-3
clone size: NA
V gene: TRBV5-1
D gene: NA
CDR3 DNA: TGCGCCAGCAGCTGGGTACAGTCAGATACGCAGTATTTT
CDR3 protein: CASSWVQSDTQYF

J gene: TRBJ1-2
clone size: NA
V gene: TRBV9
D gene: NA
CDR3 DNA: TGTGCCAGCACGTCTAACTATGGCTACACCTTC
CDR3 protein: CASTSNYGYTF

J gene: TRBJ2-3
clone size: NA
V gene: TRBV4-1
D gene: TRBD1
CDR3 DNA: TGCGCCAGCAGCCTCTCCGGACAGGCAGATACGCAGTATTTT
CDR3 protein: CASSLSGQADTQYF

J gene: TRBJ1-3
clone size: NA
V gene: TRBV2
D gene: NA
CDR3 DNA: TGTGCCAGCCGTGGGGGGCCTGGAAACACCATATATTTT
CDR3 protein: CASRGGPGNTIYF

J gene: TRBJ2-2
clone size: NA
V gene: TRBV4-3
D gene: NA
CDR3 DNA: TGCGCCAGCAGCCCGCGGGCGGGGAACACCGGGGAGCTGTTTTTT
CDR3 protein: CASSPRAGNTGELFF

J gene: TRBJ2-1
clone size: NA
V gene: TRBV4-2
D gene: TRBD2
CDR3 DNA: TGTGCCAGCAGCCAACAGACTAGCGGGGGGAAGGCTGAGCAGTTCTTC
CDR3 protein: CASSQQTSGGKAEQFF

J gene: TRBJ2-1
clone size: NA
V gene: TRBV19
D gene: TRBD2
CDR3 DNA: TGTGCCAGTAGTACCCTGGGGGGGGGACCGGAGGTGGAGCAGTTCTTC
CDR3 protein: CASSTLGGGPEVEQFF

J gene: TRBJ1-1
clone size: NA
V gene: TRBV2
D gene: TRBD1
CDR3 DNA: TGTGCCAGCAGGGAACAGGGGTCTGGGACTGAAGCTTTCTTT
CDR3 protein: CASREQGSGTEAFF

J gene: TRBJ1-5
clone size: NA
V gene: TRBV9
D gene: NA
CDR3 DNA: TGTGCCAGCAGCGTAGGGCCCGACAGCTATAGCAATCAGCCCCAGCATTTT
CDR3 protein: CASSVGPDSYSNQPQHF

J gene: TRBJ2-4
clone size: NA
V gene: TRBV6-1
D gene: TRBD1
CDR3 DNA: TGTGCCAGCAGTGAAGAGGGGACAGGGGGCATGGTCAAAAACATTCAGTACTTC
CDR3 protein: CASSEEGTGGMVKNIQYF

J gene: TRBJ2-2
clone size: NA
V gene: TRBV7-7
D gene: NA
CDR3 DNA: TGTGCCAGCAGCTTATCCGCCCTTAGATACAACACCGGGGAGCTGTTTTTT
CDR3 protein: CASSLSALRYNTGELFF

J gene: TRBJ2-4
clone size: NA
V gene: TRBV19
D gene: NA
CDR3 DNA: TGTGCCAGTAGTCCCGACGGGGTTAGTGGAAACATTCAGTACTTC
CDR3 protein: CASSPDGVSGNIQYF

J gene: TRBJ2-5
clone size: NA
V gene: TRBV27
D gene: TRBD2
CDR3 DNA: TGTGCCAGCAGAAAGCGGGGGGGCGGTGAGACCCAGTACTTC
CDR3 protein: CASRKRGGGETQYF

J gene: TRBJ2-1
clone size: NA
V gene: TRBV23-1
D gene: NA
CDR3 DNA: TGCGCCAGCAGTCTCGATAGCGGAGGGTACAATGAGCAGTTCTTC
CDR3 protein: CASSLDSGGYNEQFF

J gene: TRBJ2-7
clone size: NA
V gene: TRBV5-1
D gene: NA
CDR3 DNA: TGCGCCAGCAGCCCCCGGGAGAACTACGAGCAGTACTTC
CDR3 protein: CASSPRENYEQYF